Presented here are 4 T cell receptor beta chains from one specimen sequenced in a study of a mutant IDH1 vaccine in newly diagnosed glioma. This table comes from immunoSEQ multiplex PCR, and its TCRdb copy is limited to in-frame clones, with some not included. The sample lists over 25,000 clones, about nine tenths seen once, with over 4% in the top ten. Time point: baseline, week 1 (first vaccination visit). The treatment denotes: pre-vaccination baseline after standard-of-care therapy. The source material was PBMCs, sampled from a glioma patient treated with radiotherapy, temozolomide or both. Receptors were obtained from a woman between 40 and 50 years old with glioma.

The chain couples TRBV30 to TRBJ1-1; the match to TRBD1 covers 9 bases. The CDR3 sequence is 12 residues long. Losses at the gene ends were 0 bases for V and 8 bases for J; bases not matched to a gene: 1. Germline V lookup: CDR1 GTSNPN, CDR2 SVGIG (reference sequence). Written as DNA, the CDR3 is TGTGCCTGGAGTGTAGGGACAGGGGAAGCTTTCTTT. Amino acid sequence: CAWSVGTGEAFF.

The chain links TRBV9 to TRBJ1-2; TRBD1 might be the D (6 bases). The germline gives CDR1 SGDLS, CDR2 YYNGEE. The CDR3 is 15 amino acids. Trimming removed 4 bases at V and 1 base at J, with 14 bases between. The DNA for the CDR3 is TGTGCCAGCAGCCCTCAGGGGCGCTTTAACTATGGCTACACCTTC. It yields the protein CASSPQGRFNYGYTF.

The chain recombines TRBV29-1 with TRBJ1-2; D ambiguous. The CDR3 extends over 12 amino acids. V was shortened by 7 bases and J by 7 bases, with 16 bases between the two germline ends. Germline CDR1 reads SQVTM; CDR2 reads ANQGSEA. The CDR3 sequence: CSASTVPFGYTF. In DNA, the CDR3 is TGCAGCGCATCGACGGTCCCCTTTGGCTACACCTTC.

The rearrangement uses TRBV5-4 and TRBJ2-7, with D possibly TRBD2 on 7 matching bases. Germline V gene lookup returns CDR1 SGHNT and CDR2 YYREEE (reference sequence). The ends were cut back, 4 bases at V and 5 bases at J, with 13 bases in the middle. This CDR3 has 13 residues. The CDR3 loop reads CASSPGGLDEQYF. The CDR3 DNA reads TGTGCCAGCAGCCCGGGGGGCTTGGACGAGCAGTACTTC.